Below, 23 T cell receptor beta chains from the same sample are listed, as sequenced in a study of blood T cell repertoires in COVID-19. TCRdb's copy holds only in-frame clones and misses some; the assay was immunoSEQ multiplex PCR. The sample gives fewer than 350,000 clones, more than 70% of which show up once; approximately 2% is in the top ten. Sequences were obtained from PBMCs or T cells enriched from blood (not recorded which). These receptors came from an older woman in a cohort exposed to, infected with or recovered from COVID-19 (not recorded which).

This clone was seen once. V and J are TRBV7-9 and TRBJ1-1, with a weak D call TRBD1 (6 bases). CDR3 size: 13 residues. CDR1 SEHNR and CDR2 FQNEAQ come from the germline V gene (reference sequence). V gave up 5 bases and J gave up 4 bases, with 11 bases separating them. The DNA for the CDR3 is TGTGCCAGCAGCGTCAGGGGTGGCACTGAAGCTTTCTTT. Translated, it gives CASSVRGGTEAFF.

This chain connects TRBV24-1 to TRBJ2-5; D is possibly TRBD2 (5 bases). CDR1 and CDR2 from the germline V gene are KGHDR and SFDVKD. The V end was cut by 3 bases, the J end by 4 bases, with 17 bases between. CDR3 length: 16 amino acids. The CDR3 is CATSDRTRSAGETQYF. The CDR3, as DNA: TGTGCCACCAGTGATCGGACCAGGTCGGCGGGAGAGACCCAGTACTTC.

V gene TRBV28 combines with J gene TRBJ2-7; D is possibly TRBD2 (7 bases). The CDR3 extends over 14 amino acids. The V gene's germline CDR1 is MDHEN and CDR2 SYDVKM. V lost 6 bases, J lost 4 bases, and 16 bases lay in between. The CDR3 protein is CASSLGRGEYEQYF. The CDR3, as DNA: TGTGCCAGCAGCCTGGGGAGGGGGGAATACGAGCAGTACTTC.

The chain's CDR3 is CASSDWGHTNEKLFF. CDR3 DNA: TGTGCCAGCAGTGACTGGGGGCATACTAATGAAAAACTGTTTTTT. The chain combines TRBV6-4 with TRBJ1-4, with D perhaps TRBD1 (6 bases). Germline CDR1 MRHNA, CDR2 SNTAGT. The V end was cut by 1 base, the J end by 2 bases, with 8 bases between. The CDR3 runs 15 residues.

The rearrangement uses TRBV5-1 and TRBJ1-6, with D perhaps matching TRBD1 (6 bases). This CDR3 spans 16 amino acids. The germline gives CDR1 SGHRS, CDR2 YFSETQ. V gave up 4 bases and J gave up 8 bases, with 19 bases separating them. The CDR3 region has the DNA TGCGCCAGCAGCCTAGAATTTGACAGGAGTTATTCACCCCTCCACTTT. It is translated as CASSLEFDRSYSPLHF.

This clone was picked up one time. The chain employs TRBV27 and TRBJ1-4; D might be TRBD1 (6 bases). The CDR3 consists of 13 residues. The germline V gene encodes CDR1 MNHEY and CDR2 SMNVEV (reference sequence). The ends were cut back, 8 bases at V and 6 bases at J, with 13 bases in the middle. The CDR3 loop reads CASRSTGHEKLFF. For the CDR3, the DNA is TGTGCCAGCCGCTCGACAGGCCATGAAAAACTGTTTTTT.

This clone was seen only once. The chain has TRBV9 and TRBJ2-2; D ambiguous. The V end was cut by 0 bases, the J end by 5 bases, with 8 bases between. Germline lookup yields CDR1 SGDLS and CDR2 YYNGEE. This CDR3 region has 14 residues. Written as DNA, the CDR3 is TGTGCCAGCAGCGTAGGTGGCGGAACCGGGGAGCTGTTTTTT. Its translation: CASSVGGGTGELFF.

V usage is TRBV27 and J usage is TRBJ2-7; a possible D gene is TRBD1 (6 bases). V lost 3 bases, J lost 1 base, and 28 bases lay in between. The CDR3 consists of 20 residues. CDR1 is MNHEY, CDR2 SMNVEV, per germline (reference sequence). The CDR3 region is CASSFLRLPTGRYTSYEQYF. Written as DNA, the CDR3 is TGTGCCAGCAGTTTTCTCCGCCTCCCGACAGGCCGTTATACTTCCTACGAGCAGTACTTC.

The V gene is TRBV5-4, the J gene TRBJ2-7; possibly TRBD2 for D (7 bases). Germline CDR1 reads SGHNT; CDR2 reads YYREEE (reference sequence). Trimming removed 3 bases from V and 4 bases from J, with 14 bases in between. The CDR3 runs 14 residues. The CDR3: CASSSRGGSYEQYF. CDR3 nucleotide sequence: TGTGCCAGCAGCTCGAGGGGGGGGAGTTACGAGCAGTACTTC.

This chain joins TRBV5-4 and TRBJ2-7; 10 positions agree with TRBD2. The CDR3 consists of 18 residues. Germline CDR1 and CDR2: SGHNT and YYREEE (reference sequence). The trim removed 0 bases at V and 0 bases at J, leaving 9 bases unmatched. CDR3 in DNA: TGTGCCAGCAGCTTGGTGGGTAGCGGGAGGTCCCGCTCCTACGAGCAGTACTTC. This sequence encodes CASSLVGSGRSRSYEQYF.

The chain employs TRBV14 and TRBJ2-1; TRBD1 matches 9 bases. V lost 4 bases, J lost 5 bases, and 6 bases stayed unmatched. The CDR3 totals 15 residues. Per the germline V gene, CDR1 is SGHDN and CDR2 is FVKESK. CDR3 sequence (DNA): TGTGCCAGCAGCCTCGGGGGGACAGGGAACAATGAGCAGTTCTTC. Its protein product is CASSLGGTGNNEQFF.

The V gene is TRBV7-3, the J gene TRBJ1-5; D not resolved. The ends were cut back, 5 bases at V and 7 bases at J, with 12 bases in the middle. The CDR3 totals 13 residues. Looked up from germline, CDR1 is SGHTA and CDR2 is FQGTGA. CDR3 region: CASSVGPGQPQHF. CDR3 in DNA: TGTGCCAGCAGCGTCGGCCCGGGGCAGCCCCAGCATTTT.

The chain links TRBV5-1 to TRBJ2-1; 8 nucleotides align to TRBD1. In germline, CDR1 is SGHRS, CDR2 YFSETQ. Trimming removed 1 base from V and 5 bases from J; junction bases left unmatched: 5. This CDR3 spans 15 amino acids. CDR3 region: CASSLQQGVNNEQFF. Written as DNA, the CDR3 is TGCGCCAGCAGCTTGCAACAGGGGGTAAACAATGAGCAGTTCTTC. The full variable domain, in which reference TRBV5-1 and TRBJ2-1 provide the parts outside the CDR3, is KAGVTQTPRYLIKTRGQQVTLSCSPISGHRSVSWYQQTPGQGLQFLFEYFSETQRNKGNFPGRFSGRQFSNSRSEMNVSTLELGDSALYLCASSLQQGVNNEQFFGPGTRLTVL.

V usage is TRBV28 and J usage is TRBJ1-2; possible D gene TRBD1, 6 bases. This CDR3 has 15 residues. Trimming removed 4 bases at V and 1 base at J, with 13 bases between. Germline V gives CDR1 MDHEN, CDR2 SYDVKM. The DNA for the CDR3 is TGTGCCAGCAGTTCGGGGACACCTAGTAACTATGGCTACACCTTC. This gives the protein CASSSGTPSNYGYTF.

In its sample, this clone was seen a few times. This chain uses TRBV29-1 with TRBJ1-1, with a weak D call TRBD1 (6 bases). The length of the CDR3 is 12 residues. V was cut by 7 bases and J by 4 bases, with 13 bases left in between. Germline CDR1 and CDR2: SQVTM and ANQGSEA. CDR3 nucleotide sequence: TGCAGCGGAAACAGGGCCGGCACTGAAGCTTTCTTT. It specifies CSGNRAGTEAFF.

The rearrangement links TRBV27 to TRBJ1-2; 7 bases line up with TRBD1. J lost 3 bases, V lost 5 bases, and 3 bases had no gene match. This CDR3 is 13 amino acids long. In germline, CDR1 is MNHEY, CDR2 SMNVEV (reference sequence). The CDR3 reads CASSPGQHYGYTF. The CDR3 DNA sequence: TGTGCCAGCAGTCCGGGACAGCACTATGGCTACACCTTC.

Concerning this clone itself: An end of the junction differs from the germline gene, which may be a read error. The chain couples TRBV2 to TRBJ1-1, with 7 bases identical to TRBD1. Germline V gene sequence: CDR1 SNHLY, CDR2 FYNNEI. The CDR3 runs to 13 residues. The CDR3, as DNA: TGTGCCAGCAGCTCGACAGGGTTCGCTGAAGTTTTCTTT. Translating it yields CASSSTGFAEVFF.

J is TRBJ2-5 and V is TRBV7-9; a weak D match, TRBD1 (6 bases). V was trimmed by 8 bases and J by 4 bases, leaving 11 bases between them. This CDR3 spans 12 amino acids. Germline loops: CDR1 SEHNR, CDR2 FQNEAQ (reference sequence). This chain's CDR3 is CASGRGGETQYF. The CDR3 coding sequence is TGTGCCAGCGGTAGAGGGGGAGAGACCCAGTACTTC.

The J gene is TRBJ1-4, the V gene TRBV27, with TRBD1 matching over 9 bases. J gave up 5 bases and V 2 bases, and 6 bases lay outside the gene matches. The CDR3 loop spans 16 amino acids. Germline CDR1 MNHEY, CDR2 SMNVEV (reference sequence). CDR3 sequence: CASSLGSGTGNEKLFF. CDR3 nucleotides: TGTGCCAGCAGTTTAGGGTCGGGGACAGGGAATGAAAAACTGTTTTTT. The variable domain in full, with the rest retrieved from reference TRBV27 and TRBJ1-4, is EAQVTQNPRYLITVTGKKLTVTCSQNMNHEYMSWYRQDPGLGLRQIYYSMNVEVTDKGDVPEGYKVSRKEKRNFPLILESPSPNQTSLYFCASSLGSGTGNEKLFFGSGTQLSVL.

V usage is TRBV21-1 and J usage is TRBJ1-5; the table calls TRBD1, which could not be checked here. TRBV21-1 has pseudogene status. The CDR3 has 17 amino acids. Here the CDR3 DNA reads TGTGCCAGCAGCAAGTTCCCCGGCAGGGCGGTAAATCAGCCCCAGCATTTT. This translates into CASSKFPGRAVNQPQHF.

CDR3: CASSVMQGPSYGYTF. DNA of the CDR3: TGTGCCAGCAGCGTAATGCAGGGCCCGTCATATGGCTACACCTTC. This chain joins TRBV9 and TRBJ1-2; perhaps TRBD1 as D (5 bases). Trimming removed 1 base from V and 5 bases from J, with 15 bases in between. The CDR3 totals 15 residues. Looked up from germline, CDR1 is SGDLS and CDR2 is YYNGEE.

This clone appeared once. This chain links TRBV19 with TRBJ2-1; TRBD1 is a possible D gene (5 bases). Trimming took off 10 bases at V and 8 bases at J, with 24 bases between the two ends. The CDR3 has 15 residues. Germline CDR1 and CDR2: LNHDA and SQIVND (reference sequence). Here the CDR3 reads CATKEQDSMFDEQFF. In nucleotides, the CDR3 is TGTGCCACAAAGGAACAGGATTCGATGTTCGATGAGCAGTTCTTC.

The chain carries TRBV2 and TRBJ1-1; 7 bases map to TRBD1. The length of the CDR3 is 15 residues. Per germline, CDR1 SNHLY and CDR2 FYNNEI. V was pared by 4 bases and J by 6 bases, with 11 bases of the junction left unmatched. DNA of the CDR3: TGTGCCAGCAGTGGGCAGGGGGGAAGGTTATCTGAAGCTTTCTTT. This codes for CASSGQGGRLSEAFF.